A selection of T cell receptor beta chains follows, all from one sample in a study of blood T cell repertoires in COVID-19. This table comes from immunoSEQ multiplex PCR, and its TCRdb copy is limited to in-frame clones, with some not included. The sample comprises 95,000 to 150,000 clones, roughly 89% of which are singletons, and less than 5% rests with the top ten. Sequencing input: peripheral blood. All receptors derive from a man aged 35 to 55 with acute or convalescent COVID-19. The CDR3 runs from the conserved cysteine through the conserved F or W. Fields, in order: clone size, CDR3 length, J gene, V gene, D gene, CDR3 protein, CDR3 DNA. D genes are given only for firm matches. Size values are once, few and many counts, or a class for expanded clones, and some rows have none.

. | 12 | TRBJ1-4 | TRBV30 | . | CAWSVSGEKLFF | TGTGCCTGGAGTGTATCCGGTGAAAAACTGTTTTTT
. | 15 | TRBJ1-4 | TRBV15 | . | CATSRDPGVNEKLFF | TGTGCCACCAGCAGAGATCCAGGGGTAAATGAAAAACTGTTTTTT
. | 15 | TRBJ1-5 | TRBV7-8 | . | CASSRDRTVDQPQHF | TGTGCCAGCAGCCGGGACCGGACAGTTGATCAGCCCCAGCATTTT
once | 13 | TRBJ1-5 | TRBV19 | . | CASSITGNQPQHF | TGTGCCAGTAGTATAACCGGGAATCAGCCCCAGCATTTT
. | 15 | TRBJ1-3 | TRBV11-2 | TRBD1 | CASSLTGGVGNTIYF | TGTGCCAGCAGCTTGACAGGGGGCGTTGGAAACACCATATATTTT
. | 16 | TRBJ1-6 | TRBV19 | TRBD1 | CASSTSAGQLNSPLHF | TGTGCCAGTAGTACGTCCGCGGGACAGCTCAATTCACCCCTCCACTTT
. | 14 | TRBJ2-7 | TRBV6-1 | TRBD2 | CASSELREPVEQYF | TGTGCCAGCAGTGAACTGCGGGAGCCCGTCGAGCAGTACTTC
. | 13 | TRBJ1-4 | TRBV12-3/TRBV12-4 | . | CASSLDSYEKLFF | TGTGCCAGCAGTTTAGACTCGTATGAAAAACTGTTTTTT
. | 16 | TRBJ2-5 | TRBV2 | TRBD2 | CASSDASGRLQETQYF | TGTGCCAGCAGTGATGCGAGCGGGAGACTCCAAGAGACCCAGTACTTC
. | 14 | TRBJ2-1 | TRBV5-6 | . | CASTFGTPYNEQFF | TGTGCCAGCACTTTTGGGACTCCCTACAATGAGCAGTTCTTC
few | 12 | TRBJ1-2 | TRBV5-5 | . | CASSSGDSGYTF | TGTGCCAGCAGTTCCGGGGACTCGGGCTACACCTTC
. | 16 | TRBJ2-2 | TRBV7-2 | . | CASSLVGPSNTGELFF | TGTGCCAGCAGCTTAGTTGGCCCCTCGAACACCGGGGAGCTGTTTTTT
. | 16 | TRBJ2-7 | TRBV7-2 | TRBD1 | CASSFEWDRSSYEQYF | TGTGCCAGCAGCTTCGAATGGGACAGGAGCTCCTACGAGCAGTACTTC
. | 14 | TRBJ2-7 | TRBV19 | TRBD1 | CASSMAGGSYEQYF | TGTGCCAGTAGTATGGCAGGGGGCAGCTACGAGCAGTACTTC
. | 15 | TRBJ1-1 | TRBV27 | . | CASSLWWGRNTEAFF | TGTGCCAGCAGTTTATGGTGGGGCAGGAATACTGAAGCTTTCTTT
. | 17 | TRBJ1-4 | TRBV5-8 | . | CASTPAGTGDLPEKLFF | TGTGCCAGCACCCCGGCCGGGACGGGGGACCTACCTGAAAAACTGTTTTTT
. | 12 | TRBJ2-7 | TRBV6-5 | . | CASRVGAGEQYF | TGTGCCAGCAGGGTTGGGGCTGGCGAGCAGTACTTC
. | 14 | TRBJ1-2 | TRBV18 | . | CASSPDGDNYGYTF | TGTGCCAGCTCACCAGACGGGGATAACTATGGCTACACCTTC
. | 15 | TRBJ1-1 | TRBV28 | . | CASSFDSFMNTEAFF | TGTGCCAGCAGTTTTGACAGCTTCATGAACACTGAAGCTTTCTTT
. | 16 | TRBJ2-3 | TRBV18 | TRBD2 | CASSPTLAGSTDTQYF | TGTGCCAGCTCACCAACACTAGCGGGAAGCACAGATACGCAGTATTTT
. | 14 | TRBJ2-2 | TRBV30 | . | CAWSVRAGTGELFF | TGTGCCTGGAGTGTCAGGGCTGGAACCGGGGAGCTGTTTTTT
. | 15 | TRBJ1-5 | TRBV18 | TRBD1 | CASSRGGRSNQPQHF | TGTGCCAGCTCACGAGGGGGCAGGAGCAATCAGCCCCAGCATTTT
. | 16 | TRBJ2-1 | TRBV5-4 | TRBD1 | CASSPRQGWFDNEQFF | TGTGCCAGCAGCCCAAGACAGGGATGGTTCGACAATGAGCAGTTCTTC
. | 13 | TRBJ1-2 | TRBV12-3/TRBV12-4 | . | CASSLVVGQGYTF | TGTGCCAGCAGTTTAGTAGTGGGGCAAGGCTACACCTTC
. | 14 | TRBJ1-1 | TRBV6-5 | TRBD1 | CASSYSQGDTEAFF | TGTGCCAGCAGTTACTCCCAGGGGGACACTGAAGCTTTCTTT
. | 14 | TRBJ1-4 | TRBV30 | . | CAWSAGGFLEKLFF | TGTGCCTGGAGTGCGGGGGGGTTTTTAGAAAAACTGTTTTTT
. | 16 | TRBJ1-5 | TRBV6-2/TRBV6-3 | . | CASSPLRGGSNQPQHF | TGTGCCAGCAGTCCCCTGCGGGGGGGGAGCAATCAGCCCCAGCATTTT
. | 13 | TRBJ2-2 | TRBV11-3 | . | CASSLLREGELFF | TGTGCCAGCAGCTTGCTTCGGGAGGGGGAGCTGTTTTTT
. | 15 | TRBJ1-2 | TRBV6-2/TRBV6-3 | . | CASSYVGRENYGYTF | TGTGCCAGCAGTTACGTGGGCAGAGAAAACTATGGCTACACCTTC
. | 17 | TRBJ2-5 | TRBV4-2 | . | CASSQDTAGSNQETQYF | TGTGCCAGCAGCCAAGATACGGCGGGGAGCAACCAAGAGACCCAGTACTTC
. | 14 | TRBJ1-4 | TRBV6-1 | . | CASSEGRFWGKLFF | TGTGCCAGCAGTGAGGGGAGGTTTTGGGGAAAACTGTTTTTT
once | 17 | TRBJ2-3 | TRBV14 | . | CASSRLLGSWVTDTQYF | TGTGCCAGCAGTCGACTACTCGGATCCTGGGTCACAGATACGCAGTATTTT
. | 18 | TRBJ2-2 | TRBV27 | . | CASSFLFDTLKNTGELFF | TGTGCCAGCAGTTTCCTTTTTGACACCTTAAAGAACACCGGGGAGCTGTTTTTT